This passage covers 4 T cell receptor beta chains from one sample sequenced in a study of identical twins. TCRdb redid the calling of the 5' RACE reads with MiXCR, one entry per CDR3 protein. The sample has 540,000 or so distinct CDR3 sequences; 20% to 25% are singletons. These records were also assigned to another study, of yellow fever vaccine responses in identical twins.

The sequenced sample consisted of CD4+ T cells sorted from blood. The receptors were sampled from a woman in her late teens or twenties in good health.

The rearrangement links TRBV5-1 to TRBJ1-5, with TRBD1 matching over 7 bases. CDR1 and CDR2 (germline): SGHRS, YFSETQ. V lost 4 bases and J lost 2; bases outside the gene matches: 6. The CDR3 consists of 15 residues. The CDR3 loop reads CASSATTGGNQPQHF. DNA of the CDR3: TGCGCCAGCAGCGCGACCACAGGGGGCAATCAGCCCCAGCATTTT. Based on the CDR3 plus reference TRBV5-1 and TRBJ1-5, the full variable domain is KAGVTQTPRYLIKTRGQQVTLSCSPISGHRSVSWYQQTPGQGLQFLFEYFSETQRNKGNFPGRFSGRQFSNSRSEMNVSTLELGDSALYLCASSATTGGNQPQHFGDGTRLSIL.

This chain joins TRBV29-1 and TRBJ2-7, with a tentative D call TRBD1 (5 bases). V was cut by 1 base and J by 6 bases, with 7 bases left in between. Germline CDR1 is SQVTM and CDR2 is ANQGSEA. The CDR3 covers 11 residues. The CDR3 sequence is CSVEGGPEQYF. The CDR3 DNA follows: TGCAGCGTTGAAGGGGGCCCCGAGCAGTACTTC.

In this sample, this clonotype turned up a few times. The chain has TRBV10-3 and TRBJ2-5, with D perhaps TRBD2 (6 bases). The V gene lost 8 bases and the J gene lost 2 bases, with 12 bases spanning the gap. In germline, CDR1 is ENHRY, CDR2 SYGVKD. CDR3 size: 13 residues. The CDR3 DNA reads as TGTGCCATCGGGGCGGGGACGCAAGAGACCCAGTACTTC. As protein: CAIGAGTQETQYF.

V gene TRBV2 combines with J gene TRBJ2-1; D is undetermined. V was cut by 2 bases and J by 9 bases, with 5 bases left in between. Germline V gene sequence: CDR1 SNHLY, CDR2 FYNNEI. The CDR3 extends over 11 amino acids. The CDR3 coding sequence is TGTGCCAGCAGTGAATACTTTGAGCAGTTCTTC. Its protein is CASSEYFEQFF. Filled out from reference TRBV2 and TRBJ2-1, the complete variable domain reads EPEVTQTPSHQVTQMGQEVILRCVPISNHLYFYWYRQILGQKVEFLVSFYNNEISEKSEIFDDQFSVERPDGSNFTLKIRSTKLEDSAMYFCASSEYFEQFFGPGTRLTVL.